This TCR beta chain came from a study of shared clonotypes between healthy human individuals. Study information: Participating donors consisted of two women and a few men aged 18 to 49. Overall study results and limits: Generation probabilities were higher for clonotypes shared across all four sorted-subset donors than for unshared ones.

All donors were Caucasian adults living in Nashville, Tennessee. The data were produced by immunoSEQ multiplex PCR, yet TCRdb's version contains in-frame clones alone and is incomplete. The data show over a million clones, with roughly 80% seen just once and 1.4% to 1.5% held by the top ten. Worth noting for this clone: What it recognizes is unknown.

The CDR3 sequence is 17 residues long. Germline V lookup: CDR1 LGHNA, CDR2 YNFKEQ. V was clipped by 8 bases and J by 4 bases; unmatched bases: 13. The receptor comes from a young man in good health. The J gene is TRBJ2-6, the V gene TRBV4-2; 8 nucleotides match TRBD1. The sequenced sample consisted of memory CD4+ T cells sorted from blood. Subset of the sample: CD45RA-negative fraction. Written as DNA, the CDR3 is TGTGCCAGCCGAGGACAGGGTATAGGGGTGGGGGCCAACGTCCTGACTTTC. It codes for CASRGQGIGVGANVLTF.